This T cell receptor (beta chain) was profiled in a study of T cell responses to AZD1222 COVID-19 vaccine. General study findings and limits: Vaccination with two AZD1222 doses was followed by a rise in Spike-specific TCR breadth and depth. Females made up more of the donors, who were largely white British, and clonal diversity may have come out too low. Baseline seropositivity occurred in only 5 or 6 AZD1222 recipients.

CDR1 is MDHEN, CDR2 SYDVKM, per germline. The CDR3 is made up of 15 amino acids. V lost 4 bases to trimming and J lost 5 bases, with 17 bases between them. Sequencing used immunoSEQ multiplex PCR; TCRdb keeps in-frame clones, though not all of them. The table lists around 6,100 clones, around 87% of them singletons. Second-dose groups at about 4 or about 12 weeks were pooled. This clone has only a few counts. Its antigen is still unknown. The source of this sequence is an adult who received the AZD1222 COVID-19 vaccine. The material was peripheral blood, obtained 28 days after the second AZD1222 dose. The genes are TRBV28 and TRBJ1-2, with D possibly TRBD1 on 6 matching bases. CDR3 protein: CASSSNRAWRYGYTF. The CDR3 bases are TGTGCCAGCAGTTCTAACAGGGCTTGGCGATATGGCTACACCTTC.